The rows below give T cell receptor beta chains drawn from one sample of a study of blood T cell repertoires in COVID-19. The assay was immunoSEQ multiplex PCR, and TCRdb's table has in-frame clones only and misses some. Of more than 100,000 clones listed, around 87% were seen once; the top ten hold just under 30%. Input material: peripheral blood. These receptors came from a woman aged 70-85 years with acute or convalescent COVID-19. Both conserved end residues are part of each CDR3. The D gene is left open where the match is weak. Some rows mark clone size as missing; the rest say once, few, many or name a class of expanded clone.

v_gene	j_gene	d_gene	abundance	CDR3nt	CDR3aa
TRBV2	TRBJ1-1	-	-	TGTGCCAGCAGTCTTATAATTGAAGCTTTCTTT	CASSLIIEAFF
TRBV19	TRBJ2-7	TRBD1	-	TGTGCCAGTAGTCCCTTGGGACAGGGGACCTACGAGCAGTACTTC	CASSPLGQGTYEQYF
TRBV28	TRBJ2-7	-	-	TGTGCCAGCAGTTTGCTCGAGGACAGACCCGAGCAGTACTTC	CASSLLEDRPEQYF
TRBV18	TRBJ2-5	-	-	TGTGCCAGCTCTCCCCGACTAGAAGAGACCCAGTACTTC	CASSPRLEETQYF
TRBV25-1	TRBJ1-5	-	-	TGTGCCAGCAGTGATGGAGGGTTTGGCAATCAGCCCCAGCATTTT	CASSDGGFGNQPQHF
TRBV18	TRBJ2-1	-	-	TGTGCCAGCTCCCAGACAGCTTCCTACAATGAGCAGTTCTTC	CASSQTASYNEQFF
TRBV2	TRBJ2-5	-	-	TGTGCCAGCAGTACCCAGGAGGGGGAGACCCAGTACTTC	CASSTQEGETQYF
TRBV5-1	TRBJ1-6	-	-	TGCGCCAGCAGCCCCCGAGGAGGGGTGGGTAGTTCACCCCTCCACTTT	CASSPRGGVGSSPLHF
TRBV9	TRBJ2-1	TRBD2	-	TGTGCCAGCTCGAGCGGGGGCGCCTCCTACAATGAGCAGTTCTTC	CASSSGGASYNEQFF
TRBV4-2	TRBJ1-6	-	few	TGTGCCAGCAGCCAGGGTCAGACAAATTCACCCCTCCACTTT	CASSQGQTNSPLHF
TRBV3-1/TRBV3-2	TRBJ2-1	-	once	TGTGCCAGCAGCCCAATCTCATCCCGACTTGAGCAGTTCTTC	CASSPISSRLEQFF
TRBV29-1	TRBJ2-5	-	-	TGCAGCGTTGAAGTAGGTCCGGGAGAGACCCAGTACTTC	CSVEVGPGETQYF
TRBV27	TRBJ2-2	-	-	TGTGCCAGCAAAGGGACGAGGACAGTCACCGGGGAGCTGTTTTTT	CASKGTRTVTGELFF
TRBV9	TRBJ1-5	TRBD1	-	TGTGCCAGCAGCGAACAGGGACAGGACAATCAGCCCCAGCATTTT	CASSEQGQDNQPQHF
TRBV3-1/TRBV3-2	TRBJ2-5	TRBD2	-	TGTGCCAGCAGCCAAAGGAGCGGGGGGGCTGGGACCCAGTACTTC	CASSQRSGGAGTQYF
TRBV27	TRBJ2-1	-	-	TGTGCCAGCAGTTTAGAGGCGGACTCCTACAATGAGCAGTTCTTC	CASSLEADSYNEQFF
TRBV12-3/TRBV12-4	TRBJ1-2	-	-	TGTGCCAGCAGTGAACAGGTTAACTATGGCTACACCTTC	CASSEQVNYGYTF
TRBV5-1	TRBJ2-7	TRBD2	few	TGCGCCAGCAGCTTACGGGGGGACTCCTACGAGCAGTACTTC	CASSLRGDSYEQYF